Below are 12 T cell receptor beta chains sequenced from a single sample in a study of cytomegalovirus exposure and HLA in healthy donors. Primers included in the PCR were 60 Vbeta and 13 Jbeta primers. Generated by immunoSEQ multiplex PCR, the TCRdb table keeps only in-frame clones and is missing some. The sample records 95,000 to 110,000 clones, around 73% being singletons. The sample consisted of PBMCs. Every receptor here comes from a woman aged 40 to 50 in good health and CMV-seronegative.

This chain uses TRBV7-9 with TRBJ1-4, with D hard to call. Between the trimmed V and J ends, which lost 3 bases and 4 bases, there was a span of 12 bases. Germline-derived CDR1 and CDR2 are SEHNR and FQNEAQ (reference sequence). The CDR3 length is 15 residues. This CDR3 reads CASSFWVSGNEKLFF. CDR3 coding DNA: TGTGCCAGCAGCTTTTGGGTCTCGGGTAATGAAAAACTGTTTTTT.

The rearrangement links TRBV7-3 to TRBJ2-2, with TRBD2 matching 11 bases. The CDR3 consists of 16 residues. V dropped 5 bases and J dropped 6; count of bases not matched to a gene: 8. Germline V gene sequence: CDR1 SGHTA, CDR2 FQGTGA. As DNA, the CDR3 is TGTGCCAGCAGCGCGCGTGATAGCGGGAGGGCCGGGGAGCTGTTTTTT. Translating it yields CASSARDSGRAGELFF.

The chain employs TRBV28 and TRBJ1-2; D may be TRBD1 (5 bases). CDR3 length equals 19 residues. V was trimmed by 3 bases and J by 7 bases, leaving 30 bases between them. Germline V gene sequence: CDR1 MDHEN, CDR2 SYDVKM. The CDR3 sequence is CASSLSGAGMRYRKGGYTF. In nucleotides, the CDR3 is TGTGCCAGCAGTTTGAGTGGGGCAGGGATGAGATACCGGAAAGGTGGCTACACCTTC.

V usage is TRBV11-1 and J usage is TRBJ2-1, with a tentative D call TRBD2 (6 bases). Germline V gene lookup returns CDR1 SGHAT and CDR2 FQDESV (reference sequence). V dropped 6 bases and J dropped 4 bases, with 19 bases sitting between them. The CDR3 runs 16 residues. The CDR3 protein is CASRSGYGGAYNEQFF. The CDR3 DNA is TGTGCCAGCAGGTCGGGGTACGGCGGGGCGTACAATGAGCAGTTCTTC.

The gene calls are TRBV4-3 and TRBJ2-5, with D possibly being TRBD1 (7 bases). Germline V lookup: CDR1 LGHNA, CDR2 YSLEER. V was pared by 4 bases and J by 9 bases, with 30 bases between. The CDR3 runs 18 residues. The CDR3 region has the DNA TGCGCCAGCAGCCCACGACCGGCAGGGGGGAGAGACTATGGGGCCCAGTACTTC. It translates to CASSPRPAGGRDYGAQYF.

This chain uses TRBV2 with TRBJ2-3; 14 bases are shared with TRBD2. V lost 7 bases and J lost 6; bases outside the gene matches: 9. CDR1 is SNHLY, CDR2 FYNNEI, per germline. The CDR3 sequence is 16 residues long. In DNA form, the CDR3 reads TGTGCCAGCACCGGGACTAGCGGGAGCCTACGGGATACGCAGTATTTT. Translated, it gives CASTGTSGSLRDTQYF. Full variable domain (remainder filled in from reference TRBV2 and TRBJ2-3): EPEVTQTPSHQVTQMGQEVILRCVPISNHLYFYWYRQILGQKVEFLVSFYNNEISEKSEIFDDQFSVERPDGSNFTLKIRSTKLEDSAMYFCASTGTSGSLRDTQYFGPGTRLTVL.

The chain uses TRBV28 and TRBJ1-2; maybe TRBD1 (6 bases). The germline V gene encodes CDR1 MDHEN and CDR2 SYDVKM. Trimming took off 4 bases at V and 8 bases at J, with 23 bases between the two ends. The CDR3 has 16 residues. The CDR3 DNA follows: TGTGCCAGCAGTTCATCCCCTCTTCGACAGGATGGGGGCTACACCTTC. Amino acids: CASSSSPLRQDGGYTF.

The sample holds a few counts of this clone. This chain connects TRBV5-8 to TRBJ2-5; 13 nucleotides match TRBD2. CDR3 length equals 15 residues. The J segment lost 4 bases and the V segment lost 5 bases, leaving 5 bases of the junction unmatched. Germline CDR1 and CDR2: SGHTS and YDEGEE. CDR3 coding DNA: TGTGCCAGCAGACCGGGACTAGCGGGGTTAGAGACCCAGTACTTC. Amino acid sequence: CASRPGLAGLETQYF.

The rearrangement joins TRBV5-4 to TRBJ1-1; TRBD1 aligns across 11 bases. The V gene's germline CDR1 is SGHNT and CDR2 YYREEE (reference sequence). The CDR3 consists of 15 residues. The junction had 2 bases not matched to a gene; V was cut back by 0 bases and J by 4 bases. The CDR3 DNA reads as TGTGCCAGCAGCTTGGGGACAGGGGGCGTCACTGAAGCTTTCTTT. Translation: CASSLGTGGVTEAFF.

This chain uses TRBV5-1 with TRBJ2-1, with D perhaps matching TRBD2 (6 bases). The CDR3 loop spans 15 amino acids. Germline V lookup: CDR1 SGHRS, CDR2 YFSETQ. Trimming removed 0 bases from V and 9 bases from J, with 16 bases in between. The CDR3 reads CASSLAWTKDAEQFF. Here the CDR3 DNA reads TGCGCCAGCAGCTTGGCGTGGACTAAAGATGCTGAGCAGTTCTTC.

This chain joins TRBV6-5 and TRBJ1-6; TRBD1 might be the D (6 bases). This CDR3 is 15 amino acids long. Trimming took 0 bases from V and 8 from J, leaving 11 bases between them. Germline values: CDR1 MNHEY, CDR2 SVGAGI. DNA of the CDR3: TGTGCCAGCAGTTACTCGAACAGGGCGGATTCACCCCTCCACTTT. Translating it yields CASSYSNRADSPLHF.

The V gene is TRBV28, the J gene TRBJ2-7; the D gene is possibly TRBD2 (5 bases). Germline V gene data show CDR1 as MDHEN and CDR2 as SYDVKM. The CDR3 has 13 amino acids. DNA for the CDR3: TGTTCGGCGGGTGCGACCCCGACCTACGAGCAGTACTTC. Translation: CSAGATPTYEQYF.